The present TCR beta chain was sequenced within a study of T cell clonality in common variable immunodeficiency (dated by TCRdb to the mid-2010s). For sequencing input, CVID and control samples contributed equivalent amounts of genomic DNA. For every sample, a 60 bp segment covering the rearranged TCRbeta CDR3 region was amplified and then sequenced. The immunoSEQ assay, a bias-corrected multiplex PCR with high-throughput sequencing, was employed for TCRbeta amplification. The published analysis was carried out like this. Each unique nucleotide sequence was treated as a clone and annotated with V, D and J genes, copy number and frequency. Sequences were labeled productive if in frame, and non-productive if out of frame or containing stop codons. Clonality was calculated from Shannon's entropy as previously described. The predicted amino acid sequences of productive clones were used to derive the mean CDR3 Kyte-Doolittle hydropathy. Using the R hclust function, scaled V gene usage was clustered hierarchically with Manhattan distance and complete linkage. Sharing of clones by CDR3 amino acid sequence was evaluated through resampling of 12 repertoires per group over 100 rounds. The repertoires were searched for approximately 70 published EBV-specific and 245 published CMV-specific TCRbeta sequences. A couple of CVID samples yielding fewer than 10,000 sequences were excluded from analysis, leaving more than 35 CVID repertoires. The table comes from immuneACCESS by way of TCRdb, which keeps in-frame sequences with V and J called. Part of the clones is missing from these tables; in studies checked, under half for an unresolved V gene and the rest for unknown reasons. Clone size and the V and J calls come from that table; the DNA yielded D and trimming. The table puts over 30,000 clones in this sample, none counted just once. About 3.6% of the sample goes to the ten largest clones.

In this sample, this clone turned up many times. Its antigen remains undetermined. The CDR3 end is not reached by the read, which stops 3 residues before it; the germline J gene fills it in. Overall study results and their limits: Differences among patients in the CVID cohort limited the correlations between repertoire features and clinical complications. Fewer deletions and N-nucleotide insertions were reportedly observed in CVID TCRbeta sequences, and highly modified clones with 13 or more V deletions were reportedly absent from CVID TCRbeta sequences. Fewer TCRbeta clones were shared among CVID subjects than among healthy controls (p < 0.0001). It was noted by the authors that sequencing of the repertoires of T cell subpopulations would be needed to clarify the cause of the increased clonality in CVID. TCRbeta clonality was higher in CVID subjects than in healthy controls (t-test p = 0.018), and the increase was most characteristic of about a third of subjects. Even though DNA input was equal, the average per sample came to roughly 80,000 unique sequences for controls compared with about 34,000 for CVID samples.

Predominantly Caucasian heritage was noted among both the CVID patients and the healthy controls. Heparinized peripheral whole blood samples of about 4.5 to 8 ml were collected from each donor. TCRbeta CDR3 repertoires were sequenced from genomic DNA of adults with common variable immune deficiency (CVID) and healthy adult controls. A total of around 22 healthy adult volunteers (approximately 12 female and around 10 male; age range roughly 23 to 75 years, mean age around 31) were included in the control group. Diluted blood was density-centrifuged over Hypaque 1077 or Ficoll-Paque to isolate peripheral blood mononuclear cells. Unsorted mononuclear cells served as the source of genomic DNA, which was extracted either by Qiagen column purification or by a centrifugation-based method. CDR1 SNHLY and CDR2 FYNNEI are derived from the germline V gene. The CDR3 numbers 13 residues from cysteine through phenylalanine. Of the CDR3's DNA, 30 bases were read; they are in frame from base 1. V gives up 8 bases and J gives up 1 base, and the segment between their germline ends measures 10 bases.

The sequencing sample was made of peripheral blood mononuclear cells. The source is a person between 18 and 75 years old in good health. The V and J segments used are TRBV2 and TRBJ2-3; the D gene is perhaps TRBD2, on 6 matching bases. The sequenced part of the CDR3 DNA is TGTGCCAGCGGCGGGGAGGGCACAGATACG. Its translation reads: CASGGEGTDT. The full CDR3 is CASGGEGTDTQYF.